Listed below are T cell receptor beta chains from one sample, sequenced in a study of blood T cell repertoires in COVID-19. Sequencing was performed with immunoSEQ multiplex PCR; in TCRdb, only in-frame clones are kept and a portion is missing. The sample has fewer than 200,000 clones; about 83% are singletons. Sequenced sample: peripheral blood. Source of these receptors: a man in his forties who had recovered from COVID-19. Each CDR3 is given with its conserved first and last residue. The D gene is left open where the match is weak. The size of a clone is reported for some rows only, either as once, few or many, or as a class for expanded clones.

abundance,v_gene,j_gene,d_gene,CDR3nt,CDR3aa
-,TRBV6-5,TRBJ2-3,TRBD2,TGTGCCAGCAGTATCCTAGCGGGGGGAACAGATACGCAGTATTTT,CASSILAGGTDTQYF
-,TRBV10-3,TRBJ1-6,-,TGTGCCACCCAGGGGATCTCCTATAATTCACCCCTCCACTTT,CATQGISYNSPLHF
-,TRBV3-1/TRBV3-2,TRBJ1-3,-,TGTGCCAGCAGCCAAGCCGTAATCGGGACATTTGGGAACACCATATATTTT,CASSQAVIGTFGNTIYF
few,TRBV5-6,TRBJ2-7,-,TGTGCCAGCAGCCCTACGGACAGTGGAACGTACGAGCAGTACTTC,CASSPTDSGTYEQYF
-,TRBV6-2/TRBV6-3,TRBJ2-2,TRBD2,TGTGCCAGCAGCCGACTACTAGCGGGAGTGAGTTTCGGCACCGGGGAGCTGTTTTTT,CASSRLLAGVSFGTGELFF
-,TRBV24-1,TRBJ2-2,TRBD1,TGTGCCACCAGTGACCCGACAGGGGGTCACACCGGGGAGCTGTTTTTT,CATSDPTGGHTGELFF
-,TRBV6-2/TRBV6-3,TRBJ2-2,-,TGTGCCAGCAGTTACGCGTATAGCGGTTCGAACACCGGGGAGCTGTTTTTT,CASSYAYSGSNTGELFF
-,TRBV7-2,TRBJ2-3,TRBD2,TGTGCCAGCAGCCCGAAGCGGGGGGACACAGATACGCAGTATTTT,CASSPKRGDTDTQYF
-,TRBV12-3/TRBV12-4,TRBJ1-2,-,TGTGCCAGCAGACCGGACAGTTCAGGCGGCTACACCTTC,CASRPDSSGGYTF
-,TRBV6-5,TRBJ1-2,-,TGTGCCAGCCAAACCCTCTTGGCCAACTATGGCTACACCTTC,CASQTLLANYGYTF
few,TRBV30,TRBJ1-2,TRBD1,TGTGCCTGGACGAGGGACAGGGTCTATGGCTACACCTTC,CAWTRDRVYGYTF
-,TRBV6-2/TRBV6-3,TRBJ2-2,TRBD2,TGTGCCAGCAGTCACCTGGGAGGGCGGGGGAACACCGGGGAGCTGTTTTTT,CASSHLGGRGNTGELFF
-,TRBV9,TRBJ1-5,-,TGTGCCAGCAGCGTAGGAGGGCTTGAACTCAATCAGCCCCAGCATTTT,CASSVGGLELNQPQHF
-,TRBV7-2,TRBJ2-7,-,TGTGCCAGCAACACGGGACATCCCTACGAGCAGTACTTC,CASNTGHPYEQYF
-,TRBV29-1,TRBJ2-1,TRBD2,TGCAGCGTTGGGCAGGGAACTAGCGGGAGGGAACATTACAATGAGCAGTTCTTC,CSVGQGTSGREHYNEQFF
-,TRBV2,TRBJ1-5,TRBD1,TGTGCCAGCACCTTAAGGACAGGGGTGGTCAATCAGCCCCAGCATTTT,CASTLRTGVVNQPQHF
-,TRBV2,TRBJ2-7,-,TGTGCCAGCGGTGAGGGGTCAGGGGCCTTGAGGGAGCAGTACTTC,CASGEGSGALREQYF
-,TRBV4-3,TRBJ2-7,TRBD1,TGCGCCAGCAGCCAAGGGACAGGGGACTACGAGCAGTACTTC,CASSQGTGDYEQYF
-,TRBV5-6,TRBJ1-4,-,TGTGCCAGCAGCGGGGGGACCGAGGATGCGGCTAATGAAAAACTGTTTTTT,CASSGGTEDAANEKLFF
-,TRBV11-2,TRBJ1-6,TRBD1,TGTGCCAGCAGCTTTAACAGGGGCTATAATTCACCCCTCCACTTT,CASSFNRGYNSPLHF
-,TRBV12-3/TRBV12-4,TRBJ1-1,-,TGTGCCAGCAGCCCTAGAGCCACTGAAGCTTTCTTT,CASSPRATEAFF
-,TRBV14,TRBJ2-3,-,TGTGCCAGCAGCCCACAAATCACCTTCACAGATACGCAGTATTTT,CASSPQITFTDTQYF
once,TRBV6-5,TRBJ2-7,-,TGTGCCAGCAGAAACCCGGGGTACTACGAGCAGTACTTC,CASRNPGYYEQYF
-,TRBV7-8,TRBJ1-2,-,TGTGCCAGCGGCGCCCAGGGATCGAACTATGGCTACACCTTC,CASGAQGSNYGYTF
-,TRBV6-5,TRBJ2-1,TRBD1,TGTGCCAGCAGGGCCGGACAGGGTGCGGGTTATGAGCAGTTCTTC,CASRAGQGAGYEQFF
-,TRBV5-8,TRBJ1-2,-,TGTGCCAGCAGCCGGGGACACCTCATCTTC,CASSRGHLIF
-,TRBV11-2,TRBJ1-4,-,TGTGCCAGCAGCGCTTACAGGGTTACTAATGAAAAACTGTTTTTT,CASSAYRVTNEKLFF
many,TRBV7-9,TRBJ2-2,-,TGTGCCACCAGGACAGCGAACACCGGGGAGCTGTTTTTT,CATRTANTGELFF